Detailed here is one TCR beta chain. The CDR3 is made up of 16 amino acids. Germline V gives CDR1 MNHEY, CDR2 SMNVEV (reference sequence). The V end lost 6 bases, the J end lost 0 bases, and 14 bases lay between the germline ends. This sample was taken from a study of blood T cell repertoires in COVID-19. Overall study context: COVID-19 samples from acute and convalescent phases originated in the United States, Italy and Spain. Nucleic acid was either cDNA or gDNA, and it came from T cells, B-cell-depleted T cells, or PBMCs.

Authors' data handling: How many nucleated cells were present was estimated from reference gene primer amplification. Here immunoSEQ multiplex PCR was the method, and the copy in TCRdb shows in-frame clones only, minus some. V, J and clone size reflect that table, while D and trimming were determined from the DNA. Of 200,000 to 300,000 clones listed, around 85% are singletons. The source is a woman in her twenties or thirties who had recovered from COVID-19. V gene TRBV27 combines with J gene TRBJ2-2; D is perhaps TRBD1 (8 bases). Sequenced input: peripheral blood. CDR3 DNA sequence: TGTGCCAGCAGCGGACAGGGAGGGACGAACACCGGGGAGCTGTTTTTT. Translation: CASSGQGGTNTGELFF.